This T cell receptor beta chain is drawn from a study of T-cell memory formation after mild COVID-19 (dated by TCRdb to the early 2020s). Regarding the study in general: TCR sequence clusters from the two donors were largely donor specific. The cohort comprised two young, previously healthy adult volunteers, one female and one male. In a couple of donors, T-cell clones that expanded and contracted after mild COVID-19 were tracked by sequencing TCRalpha and TCRbeta repertoires over time. The investigation overall reported the following: Some responding clones were found in pre-infection memory, which suggests that pre-existing cross-reactive memory T cells took part in the SARS-CoV-2 response. Contracting CD4+ clones appeared mostly in the CM and EM memory subsets, whereas CD8+ clones were enriched in EMRA. Only two mild cases were covered by the study, and larger cohorts that include severe cases with pre-infection samples were considered necessary. Clones that contracted from day 15 to 85 showed balanced CD4/CD8 phenotypes, whereas a second wave of clones that expanded from day 15 to 37 leaned towards CD4+. The second-wave clones that peaked on day 37 were not confirmed to be SARS-CoV-2 specific.

CDR1 and CDR2 are drawn from the germline V gene: SGHRS, YFSETQ. Cut back by 9 bases and 0 bases, the V and J ends lie 13 bases apart. Inclusive of the bounding cysteine and phenylalanine, the CDR3 is 14 residues long. Of all the DNA, just the CDR3 is kept, 42 bases in frame from base 1. PBMCs were isolated by Ficoll-Paque density gradient centrifugation. This clonotype was recorded many times. What antigen it recognizes has not been identified. It has no much larger one-base neighbor in the sample; base qualities were not kept. The sequencer listed for this sample is Illumina NovaSeq 6000. Using 5'RACE with constant-segment primers, TCRalpha and TCRbeta cDNA libraries were constructed, with sample barcodes and unique molecular identifiers added in the process. Trizol reagent was used to extract RNA from every sample. Amplification of the libraries took two PCR steps, and the second step added a second sample barcode plus Illumina TruSeq adapters. Sequencing of the libraries was done on an Illumina NovaSeq, producing 2 x 150 bp paired-end reads. The published analysis was carried out like this. The reads were demultiplexed and collapsed into UMI-guided consensus sequences using migec v1.2.7. Using mixcr v2.1.11, UMI consensuses were aligned to TRA and TRB V and J templates and then assembled into clonotypes. Expanded or contracted clonotypes were those called significant by both edgeR and NoisET, with noise models trained on biological replicates. edgeR calls used a false discovery rate-adjusted p below 0.01 and a log2 fold-change threshold of 1. As an exploratory analysis of dynamics, PCA with hierarchical clustering was applied to max-normalized trajectories of the 1000 most abundant clonotypes. The CD4 or CD8 phenotype of responding clones was assigned using the separately sequenced CD4+ and CD8+ repertoires. TCRdb trimmed the raw reads at Q25, called clones with MiXCR and kept productive beta chains. For every CDR3 protein sequence, its rows merge into one entry that carries the most common genes and DNA. The V and J calls, along with clone size, are taken from TCRdb and not from the paper's own processing. The sample table contains 580,000 or so distinct CDR3 sequences; only one count was recorded for 15% to 20% of them. The top ten constitute about 8.6% of the sample.

The TCR sequence derives from an adult woman who had mild COVID-19 (a few samples of this study predate the infection). The sample titles of this study are shuffled in the database, so cell type and time point are left out; the donor was told from shared clones. Material for sequencing was PBMCs or a T cell subset sorted from them (not recorded which). The V gene is TRBV5-1 and the J gene is TRBJ2-1; the D gene lacks a confident call. CDR3 reads: CATSTDSSYNEQFF. Here is the DNA: TGCGCCACCTCAACGGATAGCTCCTACAATGAGCAGTTCTTC.